This T cell receptor beta chain was obtained from a study of CD8+ T cells in alopecia areata. Reverse transcription of extracted RNA yielded cDNA, which provided the sequencing template. The protocol was immunoSEQ multiplex PCR, while the TCRdb copy is restricted to in-frame clones and leaves out a portion. The table shows 150,000 to 200,000 clones, with roughly 58% occurring only once. V was pared by 0 bases and J by 6 bases, with 14 bases between. Germline values: CDR1 SGHRS, CDR2 YFSETQ. There are 15 residues in the CDR3. Stated treatment: oral pan-JAK inhibitor, 5-10 mg twice daily. This receptor was identified in a human donor with alopecia areata. The chain joins TRBV5-1 to TRBJ2-3; weak D call: TRBD1 (6 bases). The sequenced sample was CD4+ T cells sorted from blood, obtained between weeks 55 and 65, from a patient treated with tofacitinib. The CDR3 region has the DNA TGCGCCAGCAGCTTGGCCTATGGGGGCCTGGATACGCAGTATTTT. This encodes CASSLAYGGLDTQYF.